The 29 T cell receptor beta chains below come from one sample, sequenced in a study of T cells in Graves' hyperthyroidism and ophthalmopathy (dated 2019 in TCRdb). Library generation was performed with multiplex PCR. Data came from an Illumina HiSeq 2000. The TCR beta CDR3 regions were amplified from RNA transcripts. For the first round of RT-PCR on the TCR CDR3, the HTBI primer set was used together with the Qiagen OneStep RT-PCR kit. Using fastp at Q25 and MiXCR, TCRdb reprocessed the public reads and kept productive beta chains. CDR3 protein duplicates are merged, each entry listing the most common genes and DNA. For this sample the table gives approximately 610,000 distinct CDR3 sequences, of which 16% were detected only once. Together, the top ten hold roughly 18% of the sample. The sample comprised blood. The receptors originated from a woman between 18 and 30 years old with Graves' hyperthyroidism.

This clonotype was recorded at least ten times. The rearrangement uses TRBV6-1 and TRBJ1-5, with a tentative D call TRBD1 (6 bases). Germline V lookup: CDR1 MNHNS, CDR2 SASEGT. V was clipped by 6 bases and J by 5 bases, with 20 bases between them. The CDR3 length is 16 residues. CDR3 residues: CASSQDRHHNYQPQHF. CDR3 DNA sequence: TGTGCCAGCAGCCAGGACAGACACCACAATTATCAGCCCCAGCATTTT.

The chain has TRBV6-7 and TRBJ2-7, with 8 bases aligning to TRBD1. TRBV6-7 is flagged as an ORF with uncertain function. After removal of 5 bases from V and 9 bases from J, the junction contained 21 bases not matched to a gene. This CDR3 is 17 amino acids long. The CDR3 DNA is TGTGCCAGCAGTCACACGTGCCCCGGACAGGGATGTATCGGGCAGTACTTC. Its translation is CASSHTCPGQGCIGQYF.

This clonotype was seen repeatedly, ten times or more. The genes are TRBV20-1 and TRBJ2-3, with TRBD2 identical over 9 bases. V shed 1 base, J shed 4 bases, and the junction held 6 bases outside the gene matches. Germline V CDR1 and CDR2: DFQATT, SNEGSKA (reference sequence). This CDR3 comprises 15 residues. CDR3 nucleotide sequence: TGCAGTGCTAGAGCGGCGGGGGGGCGGTCAGATACGCAGTATTTT. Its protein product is CSARAAGGRSDTQYF.

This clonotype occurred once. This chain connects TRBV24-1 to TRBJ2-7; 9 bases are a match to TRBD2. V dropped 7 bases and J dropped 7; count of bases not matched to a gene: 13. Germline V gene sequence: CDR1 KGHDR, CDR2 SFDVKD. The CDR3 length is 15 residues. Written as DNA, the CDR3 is TGTGCCACCAGGCGGCAGCGGGGGGCGCCAGAAGAGCAGTACTTC. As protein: CATRRQRGAPEEQYF.

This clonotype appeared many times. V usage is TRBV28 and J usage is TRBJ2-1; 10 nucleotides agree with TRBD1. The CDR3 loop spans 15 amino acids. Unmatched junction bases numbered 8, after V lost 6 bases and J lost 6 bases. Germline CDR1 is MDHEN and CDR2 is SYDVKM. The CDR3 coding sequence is TGTGCCAGCAGCGGGACAGGGGTTTCTTTCAATGAGCAGTTCTTC. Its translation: CASSGTGVSFNEQFF.

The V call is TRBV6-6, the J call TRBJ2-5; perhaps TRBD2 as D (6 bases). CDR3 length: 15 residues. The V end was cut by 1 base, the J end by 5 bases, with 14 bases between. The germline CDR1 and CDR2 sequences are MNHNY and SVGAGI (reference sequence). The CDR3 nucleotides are TGTGCCAGCAGTTACTTGGGATATGGGGGGGAGACCCAGTACTTC. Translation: CASSYLGYGGETQYF.

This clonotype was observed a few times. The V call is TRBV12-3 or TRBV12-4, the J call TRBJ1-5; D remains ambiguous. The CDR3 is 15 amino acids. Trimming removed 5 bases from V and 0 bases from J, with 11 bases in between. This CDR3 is CASSGGLFSNQPQHF. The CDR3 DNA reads TGTGCCAGCAGTGGTGGACTCTTTAGCAATCAGCCCCAGCATTTT.

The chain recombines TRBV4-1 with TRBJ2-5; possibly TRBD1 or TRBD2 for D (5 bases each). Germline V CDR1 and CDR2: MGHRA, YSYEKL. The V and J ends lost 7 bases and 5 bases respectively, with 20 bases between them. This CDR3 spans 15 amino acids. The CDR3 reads CASTKSSEGWETQYF. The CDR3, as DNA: TGCGCCAGCACCAAGTCCAGCGAGGGGTGGGAGACCCAGTACTTC.

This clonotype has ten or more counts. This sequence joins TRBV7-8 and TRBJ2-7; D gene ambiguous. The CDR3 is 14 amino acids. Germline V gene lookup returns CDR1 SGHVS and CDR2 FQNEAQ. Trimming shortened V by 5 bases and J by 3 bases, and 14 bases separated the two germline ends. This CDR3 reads CASSPGLRYYEQYF. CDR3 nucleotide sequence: TGTGCCAGCAGCCCAGGTTTACGCTACTACGAGCAGTACTTC. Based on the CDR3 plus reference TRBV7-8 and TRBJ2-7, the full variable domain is GAGVSQSPRYKVAKRGQDVALRCDPISGHVSLFWYQQALGQGPEFLTYFQNEAQLDKSGLPSDRFFAERPEGSVSTLKIQRTQQEDSAVYLCASSPGLRYYEQYFGPGTRLTVT.

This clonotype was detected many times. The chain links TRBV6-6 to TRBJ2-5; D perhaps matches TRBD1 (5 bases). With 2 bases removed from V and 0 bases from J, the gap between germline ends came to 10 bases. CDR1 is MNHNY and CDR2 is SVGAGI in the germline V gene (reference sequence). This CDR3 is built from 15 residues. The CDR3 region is CASSYKGPYQETQYF. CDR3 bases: TGTGCCAGCAGTTACAAGGGGCCCTACCAAGAGACCCAGTACTTC.

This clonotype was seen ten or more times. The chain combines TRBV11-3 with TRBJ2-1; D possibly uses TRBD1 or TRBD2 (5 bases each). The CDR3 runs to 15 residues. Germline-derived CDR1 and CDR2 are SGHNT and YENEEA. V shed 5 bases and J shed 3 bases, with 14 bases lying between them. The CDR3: CASSPGTADYNEQFF. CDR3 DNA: TGTGCCAGCAGCCCAGGGACGGCTGACTACAATGAGCAGTTCTTC.

CDR3 sequence: CASSHGTAPLPQHF. The CDR3 DNA follows: TGCGCCAGCAGCCACGGGACCGCTCCACTGCCCCAGCATTTT. J is TRBJ1-5 and V is TRBV4-3, with D possibly matching TRBD1 (5 bases). This CDR3 spans 14 amino acids. CDR1 and CDR2 from the germline V gene are LGHNA and YSLEER. The germline V and J ends were trimmed by 3 bases and 9 bases, with 15 bases remaining between them.

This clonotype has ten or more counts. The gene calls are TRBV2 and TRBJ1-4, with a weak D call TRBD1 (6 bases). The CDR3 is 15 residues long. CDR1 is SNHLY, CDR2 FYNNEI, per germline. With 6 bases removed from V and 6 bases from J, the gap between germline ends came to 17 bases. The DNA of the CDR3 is TGTGCCAGCAGCGAATTGGGGGCAGCATATGAAAAACTGTTTTTT. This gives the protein CASSELGAAYEKLFF.

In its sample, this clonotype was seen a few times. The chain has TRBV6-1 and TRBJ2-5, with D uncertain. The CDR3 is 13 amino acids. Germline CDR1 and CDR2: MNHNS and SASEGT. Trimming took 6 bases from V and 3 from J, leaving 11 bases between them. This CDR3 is CASRSTLKETQYF. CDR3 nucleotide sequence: TGTGCCAGCAGGTCCACCCTAAAAGAGACCCAGTACTTC.

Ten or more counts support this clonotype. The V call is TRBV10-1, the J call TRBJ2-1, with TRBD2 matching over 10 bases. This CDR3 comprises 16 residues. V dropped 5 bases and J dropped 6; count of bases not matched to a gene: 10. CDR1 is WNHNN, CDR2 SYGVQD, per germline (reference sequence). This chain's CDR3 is CASSRSGGAYFNEQFF. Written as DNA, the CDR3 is TGCGCCAGCAGTCGAAGCGGGGGGGCCTACTTCAATGAGCAGTTCTTC.

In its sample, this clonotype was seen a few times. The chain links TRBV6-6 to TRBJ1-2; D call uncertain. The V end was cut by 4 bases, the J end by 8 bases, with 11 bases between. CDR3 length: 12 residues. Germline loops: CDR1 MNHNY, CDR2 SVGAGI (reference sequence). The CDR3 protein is CASSSSSLGYTF. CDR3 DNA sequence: TGTGCCAGCAGTTCCTCGTCGCTGGGCTACACCTTC.

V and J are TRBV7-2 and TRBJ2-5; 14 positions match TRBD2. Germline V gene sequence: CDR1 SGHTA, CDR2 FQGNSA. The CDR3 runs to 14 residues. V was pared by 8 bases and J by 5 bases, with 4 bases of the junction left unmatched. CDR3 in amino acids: CASAGLAGGETQYF. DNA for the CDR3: TGTGCCAGCGCTGGACTAGCGGGAGGCGAGACCCAGTACTTC.

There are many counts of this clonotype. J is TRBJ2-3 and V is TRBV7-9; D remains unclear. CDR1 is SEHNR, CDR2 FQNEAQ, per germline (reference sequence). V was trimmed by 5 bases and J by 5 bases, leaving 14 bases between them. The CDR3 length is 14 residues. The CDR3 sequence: CASSPRWPRDTQYF. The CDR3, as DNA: TGTGCCAGCAGCCCCCGCTGGCCGCGAGATACGCAGTATTTT.

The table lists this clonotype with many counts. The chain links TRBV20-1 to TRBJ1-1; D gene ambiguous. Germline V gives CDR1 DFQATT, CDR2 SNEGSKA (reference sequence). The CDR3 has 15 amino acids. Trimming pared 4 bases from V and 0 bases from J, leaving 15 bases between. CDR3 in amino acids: CSATSRHRLNTEAFF. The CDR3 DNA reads TGCAGTGCTACGTCGCGACATAGGTTGAACACTGAAGCTTTCTTT.

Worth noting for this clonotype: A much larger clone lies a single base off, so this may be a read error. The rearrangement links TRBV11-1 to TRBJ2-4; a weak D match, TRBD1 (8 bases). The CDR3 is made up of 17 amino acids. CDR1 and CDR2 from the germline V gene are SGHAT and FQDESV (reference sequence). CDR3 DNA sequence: TGTGCCAGCAGCTTAGAGAGGACAGGGAGGGTCTTGAACATTCGGTACTTC. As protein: CASSLERTGRVLNIRYF.

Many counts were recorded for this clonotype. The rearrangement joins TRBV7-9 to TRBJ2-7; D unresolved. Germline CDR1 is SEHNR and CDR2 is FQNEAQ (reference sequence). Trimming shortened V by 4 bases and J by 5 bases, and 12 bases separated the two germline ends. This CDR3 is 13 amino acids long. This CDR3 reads CASSYGEYNEQYF. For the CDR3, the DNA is TGTGCCAGCAGCTATGGAGAATACAACGAGCAGTACTTC.

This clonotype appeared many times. DNA for the CDR3: TGTGCCAGCAGCCAGGGGGGCAGTGGAAACACCATATATTTT. This translates into CASSQGGSGNTIYF. The rearrangement links TRBV3-1 to TRBJ1-3; D may be TRBD1 (6 bases). CDR3 length: 14 residues. The germline V gene encodes CDR1 LGHDT and CDR2 YNNKEL (reference sequence). Trimming took off 3 bases at V and 3 bases at J, with 9 bases between the two ends.

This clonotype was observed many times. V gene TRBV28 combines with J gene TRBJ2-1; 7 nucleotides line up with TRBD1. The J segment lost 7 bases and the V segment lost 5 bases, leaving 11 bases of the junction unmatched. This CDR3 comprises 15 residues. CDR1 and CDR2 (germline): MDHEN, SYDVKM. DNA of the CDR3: TGTGCCAGCAGTCTCAACAGGGGATGGAGAAATGAGCAGTTCTTC. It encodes CASSLNRGWRNEQFF.

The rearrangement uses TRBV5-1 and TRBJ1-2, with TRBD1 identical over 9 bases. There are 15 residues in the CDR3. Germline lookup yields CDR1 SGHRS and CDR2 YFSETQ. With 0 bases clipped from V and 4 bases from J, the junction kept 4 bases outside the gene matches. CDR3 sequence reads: CASSLDPTGGYGYTF. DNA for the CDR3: TGCGCCAGCAGCTTGGACCCGACAGGGGGCTATGGCTACACCTTC.

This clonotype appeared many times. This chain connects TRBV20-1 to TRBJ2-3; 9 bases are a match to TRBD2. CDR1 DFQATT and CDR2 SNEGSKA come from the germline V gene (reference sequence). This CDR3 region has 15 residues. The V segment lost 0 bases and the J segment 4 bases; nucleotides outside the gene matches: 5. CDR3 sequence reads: CSARDGSGRADTQYF. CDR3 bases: TGCAGTGCTAGAGATGGTAGCGGGAGAGCAGATACGCAGTATTTT.

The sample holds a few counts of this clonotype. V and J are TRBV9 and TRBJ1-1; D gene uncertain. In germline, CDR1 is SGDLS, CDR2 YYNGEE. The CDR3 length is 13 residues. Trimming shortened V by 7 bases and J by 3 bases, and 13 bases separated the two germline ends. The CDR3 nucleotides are TGTGCCAGCTTAGCGGGCCCTTACACTGAAGCTTTCTTT. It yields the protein CASLAGPYTEAFF.

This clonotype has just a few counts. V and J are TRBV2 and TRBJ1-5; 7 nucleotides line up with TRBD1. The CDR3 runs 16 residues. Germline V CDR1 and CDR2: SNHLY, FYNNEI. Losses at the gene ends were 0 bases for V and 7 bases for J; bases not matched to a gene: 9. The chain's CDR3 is CASSEAQTGKRQPQHF. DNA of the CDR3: TGTGCCAGCAGTGAAGCGCAGACAGGGAAGAGGCAGCCCCAGCATTTT.

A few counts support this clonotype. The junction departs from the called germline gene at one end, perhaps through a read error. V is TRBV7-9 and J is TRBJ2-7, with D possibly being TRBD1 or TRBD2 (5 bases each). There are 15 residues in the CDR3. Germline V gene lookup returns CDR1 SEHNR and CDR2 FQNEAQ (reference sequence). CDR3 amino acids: CANSSTGTAHYEQYF. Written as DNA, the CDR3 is TGTGCCAACAGCTCCACCGGGACGGCACACTACGAGCAGTACTTC.

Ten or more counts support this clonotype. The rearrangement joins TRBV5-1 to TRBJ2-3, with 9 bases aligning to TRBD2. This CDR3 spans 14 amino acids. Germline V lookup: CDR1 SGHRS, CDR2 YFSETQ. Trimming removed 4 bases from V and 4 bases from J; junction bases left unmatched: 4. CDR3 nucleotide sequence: TGCGCCAGCAGCGATAGCGGGAGTGCAGATACGCAGTATTTT. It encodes CASSDSGSADTQYF.